This T cell receptor beta chain was captured in a study of blood T cell repertoires in COVID-19. The CDR3 extends over 14 amino acids. CDR1 and CDR2 from the germline V gene are SGHDN and FVKESK. The junction had 6 bases not matched to a gene; V was cut back by 3 bases and J by 7 bases. Using immunoSEQ multiplex PCR, the repertoire was profiled, and TCRdb retains in-frame clones only, with some absent. The repertoire consists of under 200,000 clones, with roughly 83% occurring once and the leading ten covering 10% to 15%. The chain couples TRBV14 to TRBJ2-5, with TRBD2 identical over 9 bases. The source is a woman aged 55-70 years who had recovered from COVID-19. The source material was PBMCs or T cells enriched from blood (not recorded which). For the CDR3, the DNA is TGTGCCAGCAGCCAGGGGACTAGCCGGGGGACCCAGTACTTC. Amino acid sequence: CASSQGTSRGTQYF.